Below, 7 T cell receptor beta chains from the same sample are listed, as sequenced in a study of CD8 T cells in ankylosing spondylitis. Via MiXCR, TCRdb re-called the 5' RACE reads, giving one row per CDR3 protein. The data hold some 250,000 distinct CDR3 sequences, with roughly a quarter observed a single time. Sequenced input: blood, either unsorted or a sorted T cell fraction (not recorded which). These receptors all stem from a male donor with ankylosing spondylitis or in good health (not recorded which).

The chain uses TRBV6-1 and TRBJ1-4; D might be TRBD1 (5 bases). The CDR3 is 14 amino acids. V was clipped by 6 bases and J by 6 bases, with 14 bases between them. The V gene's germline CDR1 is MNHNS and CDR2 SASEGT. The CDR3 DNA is TGTGCCAGCAGCAAGGGGTTGGCGGATGAAAAACTGTTTTTT. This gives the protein CASSKGLADEKLFF.

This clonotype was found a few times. The CDR3 region has the DNA TGCGCCAGCAGCCCCCTAGCAGGGGGGCAAAAAGAGACCCAGTACTTC. This gives the protein CASSPLAGGQKETQYF. This sequence joins TRBV5-1 and TRBJ2-5, with D possibly matching TRBD1 (7 bases). Germline assignment: CDR1 SGHRS and CDR2 YFSETQ. Trimming pared 4 bases from V and 3 bases from J, leaving 19 bases between. The CDR3 covers 16 residues. Full variable domain (missing parts from reference TRBV5-1 and TRBJ2-5): KAGVTQTPRYLIKTRGQQVTLSCSPISGHRSVSWYQQTPGQGLQFLFEYFSETQRNKGNFPGRFSGRQFSNSRSEMNVSTLELGDSALYLCASSPLAGGQKETQYFGPGTRLLVL.

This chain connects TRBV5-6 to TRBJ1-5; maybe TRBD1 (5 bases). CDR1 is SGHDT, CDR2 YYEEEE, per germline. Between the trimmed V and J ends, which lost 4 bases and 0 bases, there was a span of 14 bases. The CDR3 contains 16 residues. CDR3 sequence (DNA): TGTGCCAGCAGCATAACAGGCCTCAATAGCAATCAGCCCCAGCATTTT. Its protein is CASSITGLNSNQPQHF.

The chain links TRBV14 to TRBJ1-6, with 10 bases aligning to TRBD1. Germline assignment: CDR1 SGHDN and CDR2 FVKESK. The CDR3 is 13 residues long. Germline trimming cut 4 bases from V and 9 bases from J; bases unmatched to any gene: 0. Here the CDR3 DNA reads TGTGCCAGCAGCCGGGACAGGGGTTCACCCCTCCACTTT. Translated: CASSRDRGSPLHF.

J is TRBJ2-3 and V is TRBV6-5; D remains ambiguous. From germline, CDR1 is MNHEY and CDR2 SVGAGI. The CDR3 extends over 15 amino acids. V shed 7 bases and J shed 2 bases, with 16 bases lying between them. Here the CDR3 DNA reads TGTGCCAGCACGTTAGGCCGAAAGTACACAGATACGCAGTATTTT. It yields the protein CASTLGRKYTDTQYF.

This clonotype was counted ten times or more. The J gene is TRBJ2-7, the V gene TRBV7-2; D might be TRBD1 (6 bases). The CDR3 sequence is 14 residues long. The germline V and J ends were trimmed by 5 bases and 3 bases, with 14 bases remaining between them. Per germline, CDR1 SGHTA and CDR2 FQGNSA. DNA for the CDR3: TGTGCCAGCAGCCCACAAACAGGGAACTACGAGCAGTACTTC. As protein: CASSPQTGNYEQYF.

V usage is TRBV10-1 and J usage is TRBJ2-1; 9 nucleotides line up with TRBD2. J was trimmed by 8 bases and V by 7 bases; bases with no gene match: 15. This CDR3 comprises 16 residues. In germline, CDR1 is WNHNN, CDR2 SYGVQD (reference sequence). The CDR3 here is CASIRVAGVLEDEQFF. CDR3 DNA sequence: TGCGCCAGCATCCGGGTAGCGGGGGTCCTCGAGGATGAGCAGTTCTTC.